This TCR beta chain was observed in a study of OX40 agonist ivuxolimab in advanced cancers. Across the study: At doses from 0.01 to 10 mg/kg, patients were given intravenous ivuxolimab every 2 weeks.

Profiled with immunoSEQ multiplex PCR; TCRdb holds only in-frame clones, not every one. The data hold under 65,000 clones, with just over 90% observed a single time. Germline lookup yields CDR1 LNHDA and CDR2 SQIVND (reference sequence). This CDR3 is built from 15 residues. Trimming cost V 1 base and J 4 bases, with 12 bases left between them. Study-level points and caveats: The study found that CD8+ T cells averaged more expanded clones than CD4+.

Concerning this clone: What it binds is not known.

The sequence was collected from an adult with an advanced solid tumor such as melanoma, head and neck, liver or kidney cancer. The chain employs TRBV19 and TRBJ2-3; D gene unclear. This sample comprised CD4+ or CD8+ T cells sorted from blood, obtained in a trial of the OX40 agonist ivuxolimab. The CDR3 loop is CASSIVSARPDTQYF. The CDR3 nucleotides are TGTGCCAGTAGTATAGTTTCGGCACGGCCAGATACGCAGTATTTT.